A selection of T cell receptor beta chains follows, all from one sample in a study of T cell changes during pregnancy in multiple sclerosis. The table came from immunoSEQ multiplex PCR; TCRdb's copy has only in-frame clones and leaves some out. Of 55,000 to 80,000 clones listed, about 93% were seen once; the top ten hold 3.2%. Sample: CD8+ T cells from peripheral blood mononuclear cells, taken in the second trimester of pregnancy. The receptors were gathered from a female donor with multiple sclerosis, enrolled in a pregnancy study. Both conserved end residues are part of each CDR3. The D gene is left open where the match is weak. Expanded clones are given a class, and other clones once, few, many or no size at all.

J gene: TRBJ2-7; D gene: TRBD2; clone size: .; CDR3 length: 15; V gene: TRBV4-1; CDR3 protein: CASSFTSGTSYEQYF; CDR3 DNA: TGCGCCAGCAGCTTCACTAGCGGAACCTCCTACGAGCAGTACTTC
J gene: TRBJ2-1; D gene: .; clone size: .; CDR3 length: 15; V gene: TRBV19; CDR3 protein: CASSISGGAFNEQFF; CDR3 DNA: TGTGCCAGTAGTATTAGTGGCGGGGCCTTCAATGAGCAGTTCTTC
J gene: TRBJ2-1; D gene: .; clone size: .; CDR3 length: 16; V gene: TRBV4-3; CDR3 protein: CASSQGYWTTNNEQFF; CDR3 DNA: TGCGCCAGCAGCCAAGGCTATTGGACTACAAACAATGAGCAGTTCTTC
J gene: TRBJ1-5; D gene: TRBD1; clone size: .; CDR3 length: 17; V gene: TRBV2; CDR3 protein: CASRDRDSVYSNQPQHF; CDR3 DNA: TGTGCCAGCAGGGACAGGGATTCTGTTTATAGCAATCAGCCCCAGCATTTT
J gene: TRBJ1-1; D gene: TRBD1; clone size: once; CDR3 length: 15; V gene: TRBV6-5; CDR3 protein: CASSYSGTGGDWAFF; CDR3 DNA: TGTGCCAGCAGTTACTCCGGGACAGGGGGGGATTGGGCTTTCTTT
J gene: TRBJ2-7; D gene: TRBD2; clone size: .; CDR3 length: 14; V gene: TRBV27; CDR3 protein: CASISLAGAYEQYF; CDR3 DNA: TGTGCCAGCATCAGTCTAGCGGGGGCCTACGAGCAGTACTTC
J gene: TRBJ1-1; D gene: .; clone size: .; CDR3 length: 14; V gene: TRBV6-1; CDR3 protein: CASSDFGVTTEAFF; CDR3 DNA: TGTGCCAGCAGTGATTTCGGGGTTACCACTGAAGCTTTCTTT
J gene: TRBJ2-7; D gene: .; clone size: .; CDR3 length: 15; V gene: TRBV12-5; CDR3 protein: CASGPRLGGPHEQYF; CDR3 DNA: TGTGCTAGTGGCCCCCGACTCGGGGGGCCGCACGAGCAGTACTTC
J gene: TRBJ2-3; D gene: TRBD2; clone size: medium-sized; CDR3 length: 15; V gene: TRBV6-1; CDR3 protein: CASSGLAGGPDTQYF; CDR3 DNA: TGTGCCAGCAGTGGACTAGCGGGAGGCCCAGATACGCAGTATTTT
J gene: TRBJ2-3; D gene: .; clone size: .; CDR3 length: 15; V gene: TRBV7-2; CDR3 protein: CASSLGGRFTDTQYF; CDR3 DNA: TGTGCCAGCAGTCTCGGGGGACGGTTCACAGATACGCAGTATTTT
J gene: TRBJ2-7; D gene: TRBD2; clone size: .; CDR3 length: 12; V gene: TRBV30; CDR3 protein: CAWSVGTSEQYF; CDR3 DNA: TGTGCCTGGAGTGTCGGGACTAGCGAGCAGTACTTC
J gene: TRBJ2-7; D gene: .; clone size: .; CDR3 length: 11; V gene: TRBV27; CDR3 protein: CATSRDYEQYF; CDR3 DNA: TGTGCCACGTCCCGGGACTACGAGCAGTACTTC
J gene: TRBJ2-1; D gene: .; clone size: .; CDR3 length: 14; V gene: TRBV10-1; CDR3 protein: CASSDSGNIHEQFF; CDR3 DNA: TGCGCCAGCAGTGACTCCGGGAATATCCATGAGCAGTTCTTC
J gene: TRBJ2-7; D gene: .; clone size: .; CDR3 length: 15; V gene: TRBV21-1; CDR3 protein: CASSLGQGDGYEQYF; CDR3 DNA: TGTGCCAGCAGCCTTGGACAGGGCGACGGCTACGAGCAGTACTTC
J gene: TRBJ2-2; D gene: TRBD1; clone size: .; CDR3 length: 17; V gene: TRBV7-6; CDR3 protein: CASSPNLWQGDTGELFF; CDR3 DNA: TGTGCCAGCAGCCCGAACCTCTGGCAGGGGGACACCGGGGAGCTGTTTTTT
J gene: TRBJ1-2; D gene: .; clone size: .; CDR3 length: 12; V gene: TRBV12-2; CDR3 protein: CASRRGGGGYTF; CDR3 DNA: TGTGCAAGTCGCCGGGGGGGAGGGGGCTACACCTTC
J gene: TRBJ2-5; D gene: .; clone size: .; CDR3 length: 15; V gene: TRBV7-6; CDR3 protein: CASSFLGGIQETQYF; CDR3 DNA: TGTGCCAGCAGCTTCCTCGGCGGGATCCAAGAGACCCAGTACTTC
J gene: TRBJ2-3; D gene: .; clone size: .; CDR3 length: 19; V gene: TRBV7-2; CDR3 protein: CASSLEVSVGLALTDTQYF; CDR3 DNA: TGTGCCAGCAGCTTAGAAGTATCGGTTGGGCTAGCGCTCACAGATACGCAGTATTTT
J gene: TRBJ1-2; D gene: TRBD1; clone size: .; CDR3 length: 14; V gene: TRBV30; CDR3 protein: CAWSETGENLGYTF; CDR3 DNA: TGTGCCTGGAGTGAGACAGGGGAGAATCTTGGCTACACCTTC
J gene: TRBJ2-7; D gene: .; clone size: .; CDR3 length: 12; V gene: TRBV30; CDR3 protein: CAWSPSSYEQYF; CDR3 DNA: TGTGCCTGGAGCCCCTCCTCCTACGAGCAGTACTTC
J gene: TRBJ2-1; D gene: .; clone size: .; CDR3 length: 16; V gene: TRBV7-9; CDR3 protein: CASSTYRTVSYNEQFF; CDR3 DNA: TGTGCCAGCAGCACTTACAGGACGGTTTCCTACAATGAGCAGTTCTTC
J gene: TRBJ2-7; D gene: .; clone size: .; CDR3 length: 13; V gene: TRBV6-6; CDR3 protein: CASSYSDSYEQYF; CDR3 DNA: TGTGCCAGCAGTTACTCTGACAGCTACGAGCAGTACTTC
J gene: TRBJ1-2; D gene: .; clone size: .; CDR3 length: 12; V gene: TRBV30; CDR3 protein: CAWDRSGEGYTF; CDR3 DNA: TGTGCCTGGGACCGTTCGGGGGAAGGCTACACCTTC
J gene: TRBJ2-3; D gene: TRBD2; clone size: .; CDR3 length: 17; V gene: TRBV27; CDR3 protein: CASSLFSGTSITDTQYF; CDR3 DNA: TGTGCCAGCAGTCTTTTCTCCGGGACTAGTATAACAGATACGCAGTATTTT
J gene: TRBJ2-7; D gene: TRBD2; clone size: .; CDR3 length: 18; V gene: TRBV27; CDR3 protein: CASSGSPLAGSGSYEQYF; CDR3 DNA: TGTGCCAGCAGTGGCTCCCCTCTAGCGGGATCGGGTTCCTACGAGCAGTACTTC
J gene: TRBJ2-7; D gene: TRBD1; clone size: .; CDR3 length: 15; V gene: TRBV7-9; CDR3 protein: CASSRGGQAPYEQYF; CDR3 DNA: TGTGCCAGCAGCCGAGGGGGACAGGCGCCCTACGAGCAGTACTTC
J gene: TRBJ2-7; D gene: .; clone size: once; CDR3 length: 12; V gene: TRBV9; CDR3 protein: CASSGQSYEQYF; CDR3 DNA: TGTGCCAGCAGCGGACAGAGCTACGAGCAGTACTTC
J gene: TRBJ2-1; D gene: TRBD2; clone size: .; CDR3 length: 13; V gene: TRBV27; CDR3 protein: CASSSGSGNEQFF; CDR3 DNA: TGTGCCAGTTCTAGCGGGAGTGGAAATGAGCAGTTCTTC
J gene: TRBJ2-2; D gene: TRBD2; clone size: .; CDR3 length: 12; V gene: TRBV9; CDR3 protein: CASSGGRGELFF; CDR3 DNA: TGTGCCAGCAGCGGCGGGAGGGGGGAGCTGTTTTTT
J gene: TRBJ2-2; D gene: TRBD2; clone size: .; CDR3 length: 15; V gene: TRBV27; CDR3 protein: CASRPAGGNTGELFF; CDR3 DNA: TGTGCCAGCAGACCAGCGGGAGGGAACACCGGGGAGCTGTTTTTT
J gene: TRBJ2-1; D gene: TRBD1; clone size: .; CDR3 length: 15; V gene: TRBV12-5; CDR3 protein: CASGPDRGTYNEQFF; CDR3 DNA: TGTGCTAGTGGTCCAGACAGGGGAACCTACAATGAGCAGTTCTTC
J gene: TRBJ1-3; D gene: .; clone size: .; CDR3 length: 15; V gene: TRBV4-3; CDR3 protein: CASSQDAGSGNTIYF; CDR3 DNA: TGCGCCAGCAGCCAAGATGCCGGGTCTGGAAACACCATATATTTT
J gene: TRBJ2-6; D gene: .; clone size: once; CDR3 length: 14; V gene: TRBV9; CDR3 protein: CASSVSSGANVLTF; CDR3 DNA: TGTGCCAGCAGTGTTAGCTCTGGGGCCAACGTCCTGACTTTC
J gene: TRBJ2-2; D gene: .; clone size: .; CDR3 length: 14; V gene: TRBV6-5; CDR3 protein: CASSSLPNTGELFF; CDR3 DNA: TGTGCCAGCAGCTCCCTTCCTAACACCGGGGAGCTGTTTTTT
J gene: TRBJ2-3; D gene: .; clone size: .; CDR3 length: 16; V gene: TRBV7-3; CDR3 protein: CASSLMGAGAVDTQYF; CDR3 DNA: TGTGCCAGCAGCTTAATGGGGGCGGGAGCTGTAGATACGCAGTATTTT
J gene: TRBJ2-7; D gene: .; clone size: .; CDR3 length: 13; V gene: TRBV6-1; CDR3 protein: CASREGGGYEQYF; CDR3 DNA: TGTGCCAGCAGGGAGGGGGGGGGCTACGAGCAGTACTTC
J gene: TRBJ2-6; D gene: .; clone size: .; CDR3 length: 13; V gene: TRBV7-9; CDR3 protein: CASSTGLANVLTF; CDR3 DNA: TGTGCCAGCAGCACAGGGTTGGCCAACGTCCTGACTTTC
J gene: TRBJ1-2; D gene: TRBD1; clone size: .; CDR3 length: 14; V gene: TRBV4-3; CDR3 protein: CASSLSRGPYGYTF; CDR3 DNA: TGCGCCAGCAGCCTTTCTAGGGGGCCCTATGGCTACACCTTC
J gene: TRBJ2-2; D gene: TRBD2; clone size: .; CDR3 length: 16; V gene: TRBV11-2; CDR3 protein: CASSFFLAGATGELFF; CDR3 DNA: TGTGCCAGCAGCTTCTTCCTAGCGGGAGCCACCGGGGAGCTGTTTTTT
J gene: TRBJ2-7; D gene: .; clone size: .; CDR3 length: 13; V gene: TRBV4-1; CDR3 protein: CASSQGPDYEQYF; CDR3 DNA: TGCGCCAGCAGCCAGGGCCCAGACTACGAGCAGTACTTC
J gene: TRBJ1-1; D gene: TRBD1; clone size: .; CDR3 length: 15; V gene: TRBV7-6; CDR3 protein: CASSLGGQANTEAFF; CDR3 DNA: TGTGCCAGCAGCTTAGGGGGACAGGCGAACACTGAAGCTTTCTTT
J gene: TRBJ1-1; D gene: TRBD1; clone size: .; CDR3 length: 14; V gene: TRBV15; CDR3 protein: CATGQGGGFTEAFF; CDR3 DNA: TGTGCCACGGGACAGGGCGGAGGGTTTACTGAAGCTTTCTTT
J gene: TRBJ2-3; D gene: .; clone size: .; CDR3 length: 15; V gene: TRBV28; CDR3 protein: CASSLGVAVTDTQYF; CDR3 DNA: TGTGCCAGCAGTTTGGGAGTAGCGGTCACAGATACGCAGTATTTT
J gene: TRBJ1-3; D gene: .; clone size: .; CDR3 length: 19; V gene: TRBV7-9; CDR3 protein: CASSFPWAIGTTDGNTIYF; CDR3 DNA: TGTGCCAGCAGCTTCCCCTGGGCCATCGGAACGACCGATGGAAACACCATATATTTT
J gene: TRBJ2-1; D gene: .; clone size: once; CDR3 length: 12; V gene: TRBV12-5; CDR3 protein: CASGLLNNEQFF; CDR3 DNA: TGTGCTAGTGGTTTGCTTAACAATGAGCAGTTCTTC
J gene: TRBJ1-2; D gene: .; clone size: once; CDR3 length: 13; V gene: TRBV10-3; CDR3 protein: CATWVGGADGYTF; CDR3 DNA: TGTGCCACATGGGTTGGGGGCGCAGATGGCTACACCTTC
J gene: TRBJ1-4; D gene: TRBD1; clone size: .; CDR3 length: 15; V gene: TRBV12-5; CDR3 protein: CASGLGQGRREKLFF; CDR3 DNA: TGTGCTAGTGGTTTGGGACAGGGCAGGCGTGAAAAACTGTTTTTT
J gene: TRBJ1-1; D gene: TRBD1; clone size: few; CDR3 length: 15; V gene: TRBV28; CDR3 protein: CASSDLRGTDTEAFF; CDR3 DNA: TGTGCCAGCAGTGACCTCAGGGGGACGGACACTGAAGCTTTCTTT
J gene: TRBJ2-3; D gene: TRBD2; clone size: .; CDR3 length: 15; V gene: TRBV30; CDR3 protein: CAWTPTGLATDTQYF; CDR3 DNA: TGTGCCTGGACCCCTACGGGACTAGCCACAGATACGCAGTATTTT
J gene: TRBJ2-3; D gene: .; clone size: .; CDR3 length: 16; V gene: TRBV6-4; CDR3 protein: CASSDSPVSTADTQYF; CDR3 DNA: TGTGCCAGCAGTGACAGTCCGGTATCGACTGCAGATACGCAGTATTTT
J gene: TRBJ2-7; D gene: TRBD2; clone size: once; CDR3 length: 15; V gene: TRBV5-4; CDR3 protein: CASSLASGTSYEQYF; CDR3 DNA: TGTGCCAGCAGCTTGGCTAGCGGGACCTCCTACGAGCAGTACTTC
J gene: TRBJ2-5; D gene: .; clone size: .; CDR3 length: 16; V gene: TRBV4-1; CDR3 protein: CASSQDLTEYWETQYF; CDR3 DNA: TGCGCCAGCAGCCAAGACTTAACGGAGTATTGGGAGACCCAGTACTTC
J gene: TRBJ2-2; D gene: .; clone size: .; CDR3 length: 16; V gene: TRBV4-2; CDR3 protein: CASSQDSWGTTGELFF; CDR3 DNA: TGTGCCAGCAGCCAAGATAGTTGGGGGACTACCGGGGAGCTGTTTTTT
J gene: TRBJ1-1; D gene: TRBD1; clone size: .; CDR3 length: 17; V gene: TRBV19; CDR3 protein: CASSYWTAGGRNTEAFF; CDR3 DNA: TGTGCCAGTAGTTACTGGACGGCAGGGGGCAGGAACACTGAAGCTTTCTTT
J gene: TRBJ2-2; D gene: TRBD2; clone size: .; CDR3 length: 15; V gene: TRBV7-9; CDR3 protein: CASSSTSGGSGELFF; CDR3 DNA: TGTGCCAGCAGTTCGACTAGCGGGGGGTCCGGGGAGCTGTTTTTT
J gene: TRBJ2-5; D gene: .; clone size: .; CDR3 length: 14; V gene: TRBV2; CDR3 protein: CASSYGLDQETQYF; CDR3 DNA: TGTGCCAGCAGTTACGGGTTGGACCAAGAGACCCAGTACTTC
J gene: TRBJ2-5; D gene: .; clone size: .; CDR3 length: 16; V gene: TRBV25-1; CDR3 protein: CASSELGGGTQETQYF; CDR3 DNA: TGTGCCAGCAGTGAACTTGGCGGCGGAACGCAAGAGACCCAGTACTTC
J gene: TRBJ2-7; D gene: .; clone size: once; CDR3 length: 14; V gene: TRBV11-2; CDR3 protein: CASSASGRSYEQYF; CDR3 DNA: TGTGCCAGCAGCGCATCTGGCAGGTCCTACGAGCAGTACTTC
J gene: TRBJ2-7; D gene: TRBD1; clone size: .; CDR3 length: 15; V gene: TRBV4-3; CDR3 protein: CASSQGTGLSSEQYF; CDR3 DNA: TGCGCCAGCAGCCAGGGGACAGGGCTTTCCTCCGAGCAGTACTTC
J gene: TRBJ1-1; D gene: .; clone size: once; CDR3 length: 12; V gene: TRBV27; CDR3 protein: CASSLLSTEAFF; CDR3 DNA: TGTGCCAGCAGTTTATTGAGCACTGAAGCTTTCTTT